This T cell receptor beta chain was profiled in a study of T cell responses to AZD1222 COVID-19 vaccine. Sequencing used immunoSEQ multiplex PCR; TCRdb keeps in-frame clones, though not all of them. The sample holds around 160,000 clones; about 90% are singletons and the top ten take approximately 0.98%. V gave up 4 bases and J gave up 5 bases, with 12 bases separating them. Germline values: CDR1 LGHDT, CDR2 YNNKEL (reference sequence). The CDR3 spans 14 residues. Combined were second doses at about 4 or about 12 weeks. This clone was counted only a few times. The chain combines TRBV3-1 (or the pseudogene TRBV3-2) with TRBJ1-5; D remains ambiguous. The clonotype was recovered from an adult who received the AZD1222 COVID-19 vaccine. Sample: peripheral blood, taken 28 days after the second AZD1222 dose. The DNA for the CDR3 is TGTGCCAGCAGCCGCGCCCGGGGATATCAGCCCCAGCATTTT. This codes for CASSRARGYQPQHF.